The 6 T cell receptor beta chains below come from one sample, sequenced in a study of blood T cell repertoires in COVID-19. Here immunoSEQ multiplex PCR was the method, and the copy in TCRdb shows in-frame clones only, minus some. The profile shows 150,000 to 200,000 clones, 86% of them singletons. The sample consisted of peripheral blood. The receptors derive from a man between 70 and 80 years old with acute or convalescent COVID-19.

This clone was detected once. The rearrangement links TRBV2 to TRBJ1-5; D not resolved. V lost 3 bases to trimming and J lost 7 bases, with 10 bases between them. Germline CDR1 SNHLY, CDR2 FYNNEI. CDR3 length: 13 amino acids. The CDR3 loop is CASSDRGKQPQHF. For the CDR3, the DNA is TGTGCCAGCAGTGACCGAGGGAAGCAGCCCCAGCATTTT.

V is TRBV4-3 and J is TRBJ1-3; 9 bases align to TRBD1. Germline V lookup: CDR1 LGHNA, CDR2 YSLEER. The V and J ends lost 1 base and 3 bases, in that order; junction bases with no gene match: 7. This CDR3 has 17 amino acids. The CDR3 nucleotides are TGCGCCAGCAGCCAAGCCGGGACAGGGCTCAATGGAAACACCATATATTTT. It is translated as CASSQAGTGLNGNTIYF.

The chain joins TRBV30 to TRBJ1-1; 7 bases match TRBD1. The CDR3 extends over 13 amino acids. The ends lost 2 bases at V and 4 bases at J; junction bases unmatched: 4. CDR1 and CDR2 (germline): GTSNPN, SVGIG (reference sequence). The CDR3 loop is CAWSKGASTEAFF. CDR3 nucleotide sequence: TGTGCCTGGAGTAAGGGGGCGAGCACTGAAGCTTTCTTT.

This chain links TRBV10-3 with TRBJ1-6; 7 bases align to TRBD1. The CDR3 loop spans 14 amino acids. V trimming: 6 bases; J trimming: 10 bases; junction bases outside the gene matches: 9. CDR1 and CDR2 (germline): ENHRY, SYGVKD. CDR3 in amino acids: CAIRETDRDSPLHF. In DNA form, the CDR3 reads TGTGCCATCAGGGAAACTGACAGGGACTCACCCCTCCACTTT.

The chain recombines TRBV19 with TRBJ2-3; tentatively, D is TRBD2 (7 bases). The CDR3 sequence is 15 residues long. Germline assignment: CDR1 LNHDA and CDR2 SQIVND (reference sequence). V was clipped by 1 base and J by 4 bases, with 12 bases between them. CDR3 DNA sequence: TGTGCCAGTAGTATAGTAGGGGGGGCCTCAGATACGCAGTATTTT. Translation gives CASSIVGGASDTQYF.

This clone was seen a single time. The V gene is TRBV10-2, the J gene TRBJ1-5, with 9 nucleotides matching TRBD1. The CDR3 length is 14 residues. V was clipped by 7 bases and J by 7 bases; unmatched bases: 8. Germline CDR1 and CDR2: WSHSY and SAAADI. Here the CDR3 DNA reads TGCGCCAGCACCCAGGACAGGGGAAACCAGCCCCAGCATTTT. Translation: CASTQDRGNQPQHF.